The clone carrying this T cell receptor (beta chain) was recorded many times. Its antigen is unidentified. Isolation recovered at least 7 million PBMCs from every sample. This sample was taken from a study of blood T cells in healthy people across ages. Whole-study results and caveats: Unknown donor CMV status possibly confounded expanded clonotype changes.

Through a sample-barcoded 5' primer and a J-beta primer mix, a second PCR was run for roughly 6 to 12 cycles. MiXCR was run by TCRdb on the 5' RACE reads, yielding one entry per CDR3 protein. This sample has 650,000 to 1,000,000 distinct CDR3 sequences, with around 34% found just once. The source of this sequence is a man aged 18-30 years in good health. What was sequenced was blood.

CDR3 protein: CSARADSPANEKLFF. CDR3 DNA: TGCAGTGCTAGAGCCGACAGCCCGGCTAATGAAAAACTGTTTTTT. This chain joins TRBV20-1 and TRBJ1-4; maybe TRBD1 (5 bases). Trimming pared 1 base from V and 3 bases from J, leaving 12 bases between. CDR3 size: 15 residues. The germline gives CDR1 DFQATT, CDR2 SNEGSKA (reference sequence).